The 25 T cell receptor beta chains below all came from one sample that was sequenced in a study of PD-1 blockade in classical Hodgkin lymphoma. Every one of the patients relapsed after autologous stem cell transplantation (brentuximab vedotin exposure was variable). TCRdb's table, derived via immunoSEQ multiplex PCR, lists solely in-frame clones and lacks some. Here the sample spans 80,000 to 100,000 clones, around nine tenths being singletons. The sequencing used peripheral blood mononuclear cells (PBMCs), collected at baseline. The origin of the receptors is a human donor with classical Hodgkin lymphoma.

V gene TRBV5-4 combines with J gene TRBJ2-5, with TRBD2 as a possible D gene (6 bases). This CDR3 has 13 amino acids. Germline V gene lookup returns CDR1 SGHNT and CDR2 YYREEE (reference sequence). With 2 bases removed from V and 5 bases from J, the gap between germline ends came to 10 bases. The CDR3 region has the DNA TGTGCCAGCAGCTTCGGGAGTGAGGAGACCCAGTACTTC. Its translation: CASSFGSEETQYF.

This clone was detected only once. The rearrangement joins TRBV2 to TRBJ2-5, with TRBD2 as a possible D gene (6 bases). CDR3 length: 10 amino acids. V was trimmed by 8 bases and J by 5 bases, leaving 6 bases between them. Per the germline V gene, CDR1 is SNHLY and CDR2 is FYNNEI. This CDR3 is CASGRETQYF. CDR3 DNA sequence: TGTGCCAGCGGGAGGGAGACCCAGTACTTC.

The chain employs TRBV6-5 and TRBJ1-5, with 8 bases matching TRBD1. CDR1 and CDR2 from the germline V gene are MNHEY and SVGAGI. The J segment lost 7 bases and the V segment lost 6 bases, leaving 8 bases of the junction unmatched. The CDR3 consists of 14 residues. The CDR3 DNA is TGTGCCAGCAGACCACAGGGGGGGAACCAGCCCCAGCATTTT. It translates to CASRPQGGNQPQHF.

The J gene is TRBJ2-7, the V gene TRBV27, with 10 bases identical to TRBD2. Germline CDR1 reads MNHEY; CDR2 reads SMNVEV (reference sequence). This CDR3 contains 18 residues. V lost 7 bases to trimming and J lost 2 bases; unmatched junction nucleotides: 17. The CDR3 DNA reads as TGTGCCAGCACCCGACGGCCACTAGCGGGACAGACCCCCTACGAGCAGTACTTC. It encodes CASTRRPLAGQTPYEQYF.

The rearrangement uses TRBV19 and TRBJ1-2; D may be TRBD1 (6 bases). This CDR3 is built from 15 residues. The V end was cut by 5 bases, the J end by 4 bases, with 17 bases between. Looked up from germline, CDR1 is LNHDA and CDR2 is SQIVND (reference sequence). The CDR3 spells CASSLKGDTVYGYTF. DNA for the CDR3: TGTGCCAGTAGTCTAAAAGGGGACACCGTCTATGGCTACACCTTC.

CDR3 loop: CAWSVLDSGGSAQYF. The DNA of the CDR3 is TGTGCCTGGAGTGTACTCGATTCGGGGGGCAGCGCGCAGTATTTT. The chain employs TRBV30 and TRBJ2-3; maybe TRBD2 (7 bases). Trimming removed 0 bases from V and 10 bases from J, with 20 bases in between. The CDR3 length is 15 residues. Germline lookup yields CDR1 GTSNPN and CDR2 SVGIG (reference sequence).

This CDR3 reads CASSLEGVKQQFF. The CDR3 bases are TGTGCCAGCAGCTTAGAGGGTGTTAAACAGCAGTTCTTC. The chain employs TRBV11-3 and TRBJ2-1; D is uncertain. The CDR3 has 13 amino acids. Trimming removed 0 bases from V and 11 bases from J, with 11 bases in between. Germline CDR1 is SGHNT and CDR2 is YENEEA.

The chain has TRBV30 and TRBJ1-2; D is uncertain. The germline gives CDR1 GTSNPN, CDR2 SVGIG (reference sequence). The CDR3 length is 10 residues. Trimming left V 5 bases short and J 8 bases short, with 9 bases between. The CDR3 region is CAWGGRGYTF. CDR3 bases: TGTGCCTGGGGAGGGAGAGGCTACACCTTC.

This clone was detected only once. The chain recombines TRBV18 with TRBJ2-3, with D perhaps matching TRBD2 (5 bases). Trimming took off 3 bases at V and 4 bases at J, with 14 bases between the two ends. There are 15 residues in the CDR3. Germline V gives CDR1 KGHSH, CDR2 LQKENI. The CDR3 region has the DNA TGTGCCAGCTCACCCCGTTTGGGGAGCGCAGATACGCAGTATTTT. Protein: CASSPRLGSADTQYF.

To note about this clone: Other DNA sequences in this specimen translate into the identical CDR3. The CDR3 coding sequence is TGTGCCATCGGGACTAGCGGGCTCACAGATACGCAGTATTTT. It codes for CAIGTSGLTDTQYF. This chain links TRBV10-3 with TRBJ2-3, with 12 positions matching TRBD2. Losses at the gene ends were 8 bases for V and 2 bases for J; bases not matched to a gene: 2. The CDR3 spans 14 residues. In germline, CDR1 is ENHRY, CDR2 SYGVKD.

This clone has only one observation. The chain links TRBV7-7 to TRBJ2-2; D possibly corresponds to TRBD1 (5 bases). Germline V gene data show CDR1 as SSHAT and CDR2 as FNYEAQ (reference sequence). The CDR3 has 15 residues. V was cut by 5 bases and J by 3 bases, with 13 bases left in between. In DNA form, the CDR3 reads TGTGCCAGCAGCGTAGGGGTATCGGACACCGGGGAGCTGTTTTTT. It specifies CASSVGVSDTGELFF.

The rearrangement links TRBV5-1 to TRBJ2-2; 8 bases fit TRBD1. The CDR3 has 17 amino acids. Germline CDR1 reads SGHRS; CDR2 reads YFSETQ. V lost 3 bases, J lost 3 bases, and 10 bases stayed unmatched. The CDR3 nucleotides read TGCGCCAGCAGCTATCCCTCAGGGGGCACGTACACCGGGGAGCTGTTTTTT. Amino acid sequence: CASSYPSGGTYTGELFF.

There are a few counts of this clone. The CDR3 protein is CASKIAGNTEAFF. CDR3 sequence (DNA): TGTGCCAGCAAAATTGCCGGGAACACTGAAGCTTTCTTT. The rearrangement joins TRBV5-6 to TRBJ1-1; no reliable D call. In germline, CDR1 is SGHDT, CDR2 YYEEEE. Trimming removed 6 bases at V and 1 base at J, with 10 bases between. The CDR3 runs 13 residues.

The V and J genes are TRBV5-4 and TRBJ1-1, with 7 bases fitting TRBD1. This CDR3 has 15 amino acids. Germline loops: CDR1 SGHNT, CDR2 YYREEE (reference sequence). V lost 2 bases to trimming and J lost 0 bases; unmatched junction nucleotides: 4. This chain's CDR3 is CASSFRQGMNTEAFF. The CDR3 bases are TGTGCCAGCAGCTTTAGACAGGGAATGAACACTGAAGCTTTCTTT.

J is TRBJ2-1 and V is TRBV9; 9 bases line up with TRBD2. Looked up from germline, CDR1 is SGDLS and CDR2 is YYNGEE. With V trimmed by 3 bases and J by 4 bases, 5 bases remained unmatched. The CDR3 is 15 residues long. The CDR3 DNA reads TGTGCCAGCAGCGAGGATAGCGGGAGATACAATGAGCAGTTCTTC. It translates to CASSEDSGRYNEQFF.

The chain couples TRBV19 to TRBJ2-3; 8 bases fit TRBD1. The trim removed 3 bases at V and 2 bases at J, leaving 4 bases unmatched. Germline loops: CDR1 LNHDA, CDR2 SQIVND (reference sequence). CDR3 length: 15 residues. CDR3 loop: CASSIDRGNTDTQYF. The CDR3 bases are TGTGCCAGTAGTATTGACAGGGGAAACACAGATACGCAGTATTTT.

V is TRBV4-2 and J is TRBJ1-1; a weak D match, TRBD1 (6 bases). Per germline, CDR1 LGHNA and CDR2 YNFKEQ. CDR3 length: 14 residues. Trimming stripped 5 bases from V and 1 base from J, with 11 bases between. CDR3 region: CASSNRVGNTEAFF. Here the CDR3 DNA reads TGTGCCAGCAGCAACAGGGTTGGGAACACTGAAGCTTTCTTT.

The chain carries TRBV14 and TRBJ2-2; D is unresolved. The CDR3 contains 16 residues. Germline V gene lookup returns CDR1 SGHDN and CDR2 FVKESK. Trimming cost V 1 base and J 0 bases, with 9 bases left between them. CDR3 region: CASSQVGRPNTGELFF. CDR3 DNA: TGTGCCAGCAGCCAAGTTGGTCGACCGAACACCGGGGAGCTGTTTTTT.

This clone was detected only a few times. V usage is TRBV10-1 and J usage is TRBJ2-1; 11 positions agree with TRBD2. The CDR3 consists of 17 residues. V was pared by 2 bases and J by 3 bases, with 6 bases of the junction left unmatched. Germline assignment: CDR1 WNHNN and CDR2 SYGVQD (reference sequence). For the CDR3, the DNA is TGCGCCAGCAGTGAGACCTTTAGCGGGAGGGACTACAATGAGCAGTTCTTC. It is translated as CASSETFSGRDYNEQFF.

The V and J genes are TRBV15 and TRBJ1-5; no clear D. The CDR3 covers 12 residues. Trimming pared 1 base from V and 7 bases from J, leaving 5 bases between. CDR1 is LNHNV, CDR2 YYDKDF, per germline (reference sequence). DNA for the CDR3: TGTGCCACCAGCAGAGTAAACCAGCCCCAGCATTTT. This codes for CATSRVNQPQHF.

The chain employs TRBV18 and TRBJ1-1, with D perhaps matching TRBD1 (5 bases). Germline lookup yields CDR1 KGHSH and CDR2 LQKENI. Trimming cost V 3 bases and J 1 base, with 12 bases left between them. The CDR3 runs to 15 residues. CDR3 sequence reads: CASSPRKGPNTEAFF. The CDR3 coding sequence is TGTGCCAGCTCACCGCGGAAGGGGCCGAACACTGAAGCTTTCTTT. The full variable domain, with the rest looked up from reference TRBV18 and TRBJ1-1, is NAGVMQNPRHLVRRRGQEARLRCSPMKGHSHVYWYRQLPEEGLKFMVYLQKENIIDESGMPKERFSAEFPKEGPSILRIQQVVRGDSAAYFCASSPRKGPNTEAFFGQGTRLTVV.

The rearrangement joins TRBV4-1 to TRBJ2-3; D perhaps matches TRBD1 (5 bases). Trimming left V 1 base short and J 4 bases short, with 6 bases between. The germline gives CDR1 MGHRA, CDR2 YSYEKL. The CDR3 loop spans 13 amino acids. The CDR3 DNA sequence: TGCGCCAGCAGCCAAGTAGGGGCAGATACGCAGTATTTT. As protein: CASSQVGADTQYF.

The V and J genes are TRBV6-6 and TRBJ2-5; D ambiguous. V lost 6 bases and J 3 bases, leaving 14 bases between the germline ends. CDR1 and CDR2 from the germline V gene are MNHNY and SVGAGI (reference sequence). CDR3 size: 14 residues. This chain's CDR3 is CASRPPGEEETQYF. The CDR3 region has the DNA TGTGCCAGCAGGCCCCCGGGCGAAGAAGAGACCCAGTACTTC.

The chain is built from TRBV5-1 and TRBJ2-1; a possible D gene is TRBD2 (10 bases). Per the germline V gene, CDR1 is SGHRS and CDR2 is YFSETQ. This CDR3 comprises 22 residues. Deletions cut 0 bases from V and 5 bases from J, with 33 bases between. DNA of the CDR3: TGCGCCAGCAGCTTGGTAACAGGGGGCGTAAGACCTAGCGGGAGAAAGGACAATGAGCAGTTCTTC. Its translation is CASSLVTGGVRPSGRKDNEQFF.

The V gene is TRBV6-5, the J gene TRBJ2-2; 14 nucleotides align to TRBD2. Germline V gene data show CDR1 as MNHEY and CDR2 as SVGAGI. This CDR3 spans 15 amino acids. J lost 7 bases, V lost 5 bases, and 3 bases had no gene match. The CDR3 protein is CASSRLAGGGGELFF. The CDR3 DNA sequence: TGTGCCAGCAGTCGACTAGCGGGAGGGGGCGGGGAGCTGTTTTTT.